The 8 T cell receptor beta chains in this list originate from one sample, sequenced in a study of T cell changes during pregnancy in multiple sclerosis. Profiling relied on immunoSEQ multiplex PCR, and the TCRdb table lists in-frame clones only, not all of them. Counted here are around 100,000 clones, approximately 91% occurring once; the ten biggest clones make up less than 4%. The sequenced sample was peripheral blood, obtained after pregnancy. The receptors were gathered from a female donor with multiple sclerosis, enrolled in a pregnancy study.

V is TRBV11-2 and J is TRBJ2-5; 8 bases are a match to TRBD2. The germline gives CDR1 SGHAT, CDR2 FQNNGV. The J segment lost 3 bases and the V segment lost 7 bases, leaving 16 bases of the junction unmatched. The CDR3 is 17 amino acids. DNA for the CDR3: TGTGCCAGCACCTACTACGCCGGGGGGGGACCAAAAGAGACCCAGTACTTC. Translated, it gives CASTYYAGGGPKETQYF. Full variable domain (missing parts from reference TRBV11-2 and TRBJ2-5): EAGVAQSPRYKIIEKRQSVAFWCNPISGHATLYWYQQILGQGPKLLIQFQNNGVVDDSQLPKDRFSAERLKGVDSTLKIQPAKLEDSAVYLCASTYYAGGGPKETQYFGPGTRLLVL.

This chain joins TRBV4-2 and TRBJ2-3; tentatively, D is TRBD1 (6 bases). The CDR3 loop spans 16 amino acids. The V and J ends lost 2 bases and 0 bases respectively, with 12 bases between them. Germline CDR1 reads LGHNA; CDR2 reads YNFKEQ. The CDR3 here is CASSQIGTTSTDTQYF. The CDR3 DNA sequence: TGTGCCAGCAGCCAAATCGGGACAACTAGCACAGATACGCAGTATTTT.

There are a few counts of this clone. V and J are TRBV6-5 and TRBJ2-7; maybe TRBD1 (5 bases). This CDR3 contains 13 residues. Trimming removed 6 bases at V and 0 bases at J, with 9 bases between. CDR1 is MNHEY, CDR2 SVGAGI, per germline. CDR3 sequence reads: CASRHDSSYEQYF. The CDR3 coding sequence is TGTGCCAGCAGACATGACAGCTCCTACGAGCAGTACTTC.

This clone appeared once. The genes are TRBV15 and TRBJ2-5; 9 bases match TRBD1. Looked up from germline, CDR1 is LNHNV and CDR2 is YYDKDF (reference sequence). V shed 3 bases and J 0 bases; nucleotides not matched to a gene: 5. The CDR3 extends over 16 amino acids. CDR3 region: CATSSADRGYQETQYF. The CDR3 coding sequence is TGTGCCACCAGCAGTGCAGACAGGGGGTACCAAGAGACCCAGTACTTC.

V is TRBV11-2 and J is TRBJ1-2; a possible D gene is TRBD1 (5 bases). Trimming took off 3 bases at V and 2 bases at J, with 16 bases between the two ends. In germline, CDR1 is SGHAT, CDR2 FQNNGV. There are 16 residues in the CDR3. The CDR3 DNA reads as TGTGCCAGCAGCTTTTCTGGCGACAGCCTCAACTATGGCTACACCTTC. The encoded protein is CASSFSGDSLNYGYTF.

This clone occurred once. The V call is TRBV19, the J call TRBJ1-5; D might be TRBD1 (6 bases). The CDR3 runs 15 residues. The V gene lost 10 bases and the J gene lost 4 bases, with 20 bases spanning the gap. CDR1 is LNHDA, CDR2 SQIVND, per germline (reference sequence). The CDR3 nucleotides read TGTGCCACCCGACGCGAAGGGGGGGAGAATCAGCCCCAGCATTTT. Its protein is CATRREGGENQPQHF. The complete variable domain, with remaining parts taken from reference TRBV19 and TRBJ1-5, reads DGGITQSPKYLFRKEGQNVTLSCEQNLNHDAMYWYRQDPGQGLRLIYYSQIVNDFQKGDIAEGYSVSREKKESFPLTVTSAQKNPTAFYLCATRREGGENQPQHFGDGTRLSIL.

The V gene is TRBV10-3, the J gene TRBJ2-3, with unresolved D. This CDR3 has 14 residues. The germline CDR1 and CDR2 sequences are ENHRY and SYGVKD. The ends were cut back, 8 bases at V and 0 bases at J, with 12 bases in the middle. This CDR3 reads CAIANPRSTDTQYF. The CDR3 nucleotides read TGTGCCATCGCTAACCCCCGAAGCACAGATACGCAGTATTTT.

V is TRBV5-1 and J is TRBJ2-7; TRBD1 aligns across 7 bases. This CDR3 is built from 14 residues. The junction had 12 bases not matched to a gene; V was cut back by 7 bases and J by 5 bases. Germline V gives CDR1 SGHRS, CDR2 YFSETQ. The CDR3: CASYPNRQGDEQYF. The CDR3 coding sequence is TGCGCCAGCTATCCTAACCGACAGGGCGACGAGCAGTACTTC.